This T cell receptor (beta chain) was observed in a study of blood T cell repertoires in COVID-19. Assay used: immunoSEQ multiplex PCR; TCRdb lists only in-frame clones, some missing. Of about 250,000 clones listed, approximately 85% are singletons. Seattle-derived patients entered the study during active infection and were followed longitudinally. The CDR3 consists of 17 residues. CDR1 and CDR2 (germline): MNHEY, SVGEGT. V lost 2 bases and J lost 1, with 18 bases in between. This rearrangement joins TRBV6-2 or TRBV6-3 to TRBJ2-7; perhaps TRBD2 as D (5 bases). Sequencing was performed on peripheral blood. The TCR sequence derives from a human donor with COVID-19, enrolled during active disease. The donor label of this sample is uncertain. This CDR3 is CASSYPVAGKRSYEQYF. The CDR3 DNA follows: TGTGCCAGCAGTTACCCAGTGGCGGGCAAGAGGTCCTACGAGCAGTACTTC.